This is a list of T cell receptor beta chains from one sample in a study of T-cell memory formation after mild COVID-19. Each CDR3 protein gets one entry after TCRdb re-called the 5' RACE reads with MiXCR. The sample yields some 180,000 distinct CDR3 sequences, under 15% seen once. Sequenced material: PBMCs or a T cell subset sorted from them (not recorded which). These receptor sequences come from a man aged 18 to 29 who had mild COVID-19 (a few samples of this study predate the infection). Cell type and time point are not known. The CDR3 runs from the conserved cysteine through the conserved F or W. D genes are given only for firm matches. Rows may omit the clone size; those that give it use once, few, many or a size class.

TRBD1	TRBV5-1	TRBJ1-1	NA	TGCGCCAGCAGCCTGGGGACAGGACTTGGGGCTGAAGCTTTCTTT	CASSLGTGLGAEAFF
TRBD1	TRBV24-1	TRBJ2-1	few	TGTGCCACCAGTGACCCGGGACAGGGGGCCCACAATGAGCAGTTCTTC	CATSDPGQGAHNEQFF
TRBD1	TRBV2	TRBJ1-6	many	TGTGCCAGCTCCGACAGGGGTAATTCACCCCTCCACTTT	CASSDRGNSPLHF
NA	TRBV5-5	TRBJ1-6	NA	TGTGCCAGCAGCTTGAGGATCCCAGATTCACCCCTCCACTTT	CASSLRIPDSPLHF
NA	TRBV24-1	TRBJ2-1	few	TGTGCCACCAGTGATGGGACAGGAGCGGGGAATGAGCAGTTCTTC	CATSDGTGAGNEQFF
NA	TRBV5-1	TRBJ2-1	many	TGCGCCAGCAGTCTCGAGACAGGTCTCCCGAGAAAGTTCTTC	CASSLETGLPRKFF
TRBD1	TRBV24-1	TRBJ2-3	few	TGTGCCACTAAGACAGGGGGCGGAGATACGCAGTATTTT	CATKTGGGDTQYF
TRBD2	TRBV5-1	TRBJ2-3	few	TGCGCCAGCAGCTCTACTAGCGGCGCAGATACGCAGTATTTT	CASSSTSGADTQYF
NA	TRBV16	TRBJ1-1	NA	TGTGCCAGCAGCCAATCGCGGAACACTGAAGCTTTCTTT	CASSQSRNTEAFF
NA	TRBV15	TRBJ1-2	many	TGTGCCACCAGCAGAGATTGGGGGGTCCGTGGCTACACCTTC	CATSRDWGVRGYTF
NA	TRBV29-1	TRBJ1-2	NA	TGCAGCGTTGAATGGCAGACACTCTATGGCTACACCTTC	CSVEWQTLYGYTF
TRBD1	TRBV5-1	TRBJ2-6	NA	TGCGCCAGCAGCTTAGAGGGGGCGTCTGGGGCCAACGTCCTGACTTTC	CASSLEGASGANVLTF
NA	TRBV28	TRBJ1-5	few	TGTGCCAGCAGACCCCCTCGAGAGAGCAATCAGCCCCAGCATTTT	CASRPPRESNQPQHF
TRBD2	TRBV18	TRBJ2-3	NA	TGTGCCAGCTCACCACCTAACGGGGGGGCCGCAGATACGCAGTATTTT	CASSPPNGGAADTQYF
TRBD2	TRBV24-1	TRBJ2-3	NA	TGTGGCACCAGTGATCCCTTGGGACTAGCGGGCGCGGATACGCAGTATTTT	CGTSDPLGLAGADTQYF
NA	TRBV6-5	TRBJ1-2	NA	TGTGCCAGCAGTTACTCGCACAGTGGGGCCTATGGCTACACCTTC	CASSYSHSGAYGYTF
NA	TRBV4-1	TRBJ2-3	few	TGCGCCAGCAGACGTCCCGGGGGCGCAGATACGCAGTATTTT	CASRRPGGADTQYF
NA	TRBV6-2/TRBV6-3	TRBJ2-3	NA	TGTGCCAGCAGCCCCGGCGGTACCAGCACAGATACGCAGTATTTT	CASSPGGTSTDTQYF
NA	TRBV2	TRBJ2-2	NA	TGTGCCAGCAGTTCCCCCGGCACCGGGGAGCTGTTTTTT	CASSSPGTGELFF
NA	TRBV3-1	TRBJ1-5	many	TGTGCCAGCAGCCAAGGGCGCGGCCCGGCGCAGGAGCCCCAGCATTTT	CASSQGRGPAQEPQHF
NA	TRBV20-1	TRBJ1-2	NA	TGCAGTGCTCCGGACGGAAACTATGGCTACACCTTC	CSAPDGNYGYTF
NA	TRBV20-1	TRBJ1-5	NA	TGCAGTGCTAGACGGGGGTGGGGGCTTAATCAGCCCCAGCATTTT	CSARRGWGLNQPQHF
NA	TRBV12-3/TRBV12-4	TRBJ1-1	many	TGTGCCAGCAGTTTTGAGGGTAACACTGAAGCTTTCTTT	CASSFEGNTEAFF
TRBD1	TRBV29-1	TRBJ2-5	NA	TGCAGCGTTGGAGGGGGCCGGGAAGAGACCCAGTACTTC	CSVGGGREETQYF
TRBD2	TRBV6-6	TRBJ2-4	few	TGTGCCAGCAGTTACGGGCCTAGCGGGGGGGGCAAAAACATTCAGTACTTC	CASSYGPSGGGKNIQYF
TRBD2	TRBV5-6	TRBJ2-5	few	TGTGCCAGCAGCGCGCGACCGGGACTAGCACAAGAGACCCAGTACTTC	CASSARPGLAQETQYF
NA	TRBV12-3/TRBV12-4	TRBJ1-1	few	TGTGCCAGCAGTAGGGTGAACACTGAAGCTTTCTTT	CASSRVNTEAFF
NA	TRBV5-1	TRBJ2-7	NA	TGCGCCAGCAGCTTTGGGGGCACCTACGAGCAGTACTTC	CASSFGGTYEQYF
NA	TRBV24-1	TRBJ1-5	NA	TGTGCCACCAGTGACCCAAGTGGGACCCAGCATTTT	CATSDPSGTQHF
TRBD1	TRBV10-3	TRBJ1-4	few	TGTGCCATCAGGAGAGATCAGGGGGCTGAAAAACTGTTTTTT	CAIRRDQGAEKLFF
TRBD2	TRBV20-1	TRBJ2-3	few	TGCAGTGCTAGAGAGAGCGGGGGAGGGGATACGCAGTATTTT	CSARESGGGDTQYF
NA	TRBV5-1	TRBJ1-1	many	TGCGCCAGCAGCCCCTGGACACAAGCTATGAACACTGAAGCTTTCTTT	CASSPWTQAMNTEAFF
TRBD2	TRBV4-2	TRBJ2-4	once	TGTGCCAGCAGCCAAGAGGTTTTAACGGGGGGAGCCAAAAACATTCAGTACTTC	CASSQEVLTGGAKNIQYF
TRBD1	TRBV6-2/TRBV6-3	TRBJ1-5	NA	TGTGCCAGCAGTACACACAGGGGGCTATCAGCCCAGCATTTT	CASSTHRGLSAQHF
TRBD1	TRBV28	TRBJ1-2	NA	TGTGCCAGCAGCTTGGGACAGGGGCTTTATCAATATGGCTACACCTTC	CASSLGQGLYQYGYTF
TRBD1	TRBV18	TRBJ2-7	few	TGTGCCAGCACGGGACAGCCTTCCTACGAGCAGTACTTC	CASTGQPSYEQYF
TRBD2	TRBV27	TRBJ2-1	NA	TGTGCCAGCAGTTTTGCCGGGACTAGGGATTACAATGAGCAGTTCTTC	CASSFAGTRDYNEQFF
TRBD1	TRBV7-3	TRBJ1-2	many	TGTGCCAGCAGCCCGGGACAGGAGAACTATGGCTACACCTTC	CASSPGQENYGYTF
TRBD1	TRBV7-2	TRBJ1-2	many	TGTGCCAGCAGCTCCGCAAACAGGGGCGGCTACACCTTC	CASSSANRGGYTF
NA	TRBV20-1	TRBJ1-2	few	TGCAGTGCTAGAGAAGACAGGAGCTATGGCTACACCTTC	CSAREDRSYGYTF
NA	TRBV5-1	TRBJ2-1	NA	TGCGCCAGCAGCTTGGTTACTCTTGGGAAAAGCCAGTTCTTC	CASSLVTLGKSQFF
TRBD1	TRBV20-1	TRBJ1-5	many	TGCAGTGCTAGACCGGGACAGGGAAGTCAGCCCCAGCATTTT	CSARPGQGSQPQHF
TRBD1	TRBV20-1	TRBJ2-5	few	TGCAGTGCTAATCGGGACAGGGGTTTTGGCCTAACCCAGTACTTC	CSANRDRGFGLTQYF
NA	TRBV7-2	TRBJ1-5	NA	TGTGCCAGCAGCCCATCTCCCTCGGGACCCCAGCATTTT	CASSPSPSGPQHF
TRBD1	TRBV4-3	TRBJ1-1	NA	TGCGCCAGCAGCCGGACAGGGGGGGTCCCAGAAGCTTTCTTT	CASSRTGGVPEAFF
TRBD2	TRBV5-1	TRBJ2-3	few	TGCGCCAGCAGCGTGTCGGGGGGGGGCCTAGATACGCAGTATTTT	CASSVSGGGLDTQYF
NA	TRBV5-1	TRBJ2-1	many	TGCGCCAGCAGCTGGCAAGACAATGAGCAGTTCTTC	CASSWQDNEQFF
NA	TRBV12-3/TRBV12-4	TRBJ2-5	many	TGTGCCAGCAGTTTAGGAGCGGGCCGAGAGACCCAGTACTTC	CASSLGAGRETQYF
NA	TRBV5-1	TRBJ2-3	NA	TGCGCCAGCAGCCTGGACGGGGGAGATACGCAGTATTTT	CASSLDGGDTQYF
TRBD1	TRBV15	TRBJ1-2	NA	TGTGCCACCAGCAACCGACAGGGGGTGGGCTATGGCTACACCTTC	CATSNRQGVGYGYTF
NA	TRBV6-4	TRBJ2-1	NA	TGTGCCAGCAGTGACAGCTCCTACAATGAGCAGTTCTTC	CASSDSSYNEQFF
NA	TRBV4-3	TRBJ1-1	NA	TGCGCCAGCAGCCAAGATGAATACAGGGTCACTGAAGCTTTCTTT	CASSQDEYRVTEAFF
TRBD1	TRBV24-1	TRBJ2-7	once	TGTGCCACCGGGACAGGGGGTGTCTACGAGCAGTACTTC	CATGTGGVYEQYF
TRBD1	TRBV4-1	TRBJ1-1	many	TGCGCCAGCAGCCAAGAACGGGGACAGGGTCCCACTGAAGCTTTCTTT	CASSQERGQGPTEAFF
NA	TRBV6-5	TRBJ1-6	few	TGTGCCAGTCAGAGGAGCAATTCACCCCTCCACTTT	CASQRSNSPLHF
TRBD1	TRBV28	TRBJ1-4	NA	TGTGCCAGCAGTTTTGACACAGGGGGTGAAAAACTGTTTTTT	CASSFDTGGEKLFF
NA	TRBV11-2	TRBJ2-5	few	TGTGCCAGCAGCTTAGTTGTGGAGACCCAGTACTTC	CASSLVVETQYF
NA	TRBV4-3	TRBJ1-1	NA	TGCGCCAGCAGCCCGACTACAGGGAGAACTGAAGCTTTCTTT	CASSPTTGRTEAFF
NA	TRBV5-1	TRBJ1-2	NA	TGCGCCAGCAGCTTGACGGGGGGCTCGGACTATGGCTACACCTTC	CASSLTGGSDYGYTF